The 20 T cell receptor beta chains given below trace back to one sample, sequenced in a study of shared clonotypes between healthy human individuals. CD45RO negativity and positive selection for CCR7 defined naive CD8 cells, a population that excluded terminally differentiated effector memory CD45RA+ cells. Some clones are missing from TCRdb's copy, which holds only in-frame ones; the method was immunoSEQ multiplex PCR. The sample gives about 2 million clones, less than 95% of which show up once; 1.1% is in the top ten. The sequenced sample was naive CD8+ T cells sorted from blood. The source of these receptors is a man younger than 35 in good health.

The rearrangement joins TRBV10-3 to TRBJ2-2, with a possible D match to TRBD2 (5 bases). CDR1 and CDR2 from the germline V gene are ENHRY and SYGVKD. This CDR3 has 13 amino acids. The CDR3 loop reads CASGSQNTGELFF. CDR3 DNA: TGTGCATCGGGGTCTCAGAACACCGGGGAGCTGTTTTTT.

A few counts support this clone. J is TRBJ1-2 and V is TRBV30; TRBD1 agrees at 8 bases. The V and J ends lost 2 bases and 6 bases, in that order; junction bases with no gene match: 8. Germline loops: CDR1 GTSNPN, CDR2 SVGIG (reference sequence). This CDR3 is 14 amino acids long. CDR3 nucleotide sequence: TGTGCCTGGAGTTATCGCAGGGGGCAAGATGGCTACACCTTC. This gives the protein CAWSYRRGQDGYTF.

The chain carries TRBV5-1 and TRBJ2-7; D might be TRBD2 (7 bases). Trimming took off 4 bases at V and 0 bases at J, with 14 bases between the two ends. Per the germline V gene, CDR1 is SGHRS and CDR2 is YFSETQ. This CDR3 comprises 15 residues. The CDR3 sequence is CASSPEGGRSYEQYF. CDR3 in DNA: TGCGCCAGCAGCCCGGAGGGGGGGCGCTCCTACGAGCAGTACTTC.

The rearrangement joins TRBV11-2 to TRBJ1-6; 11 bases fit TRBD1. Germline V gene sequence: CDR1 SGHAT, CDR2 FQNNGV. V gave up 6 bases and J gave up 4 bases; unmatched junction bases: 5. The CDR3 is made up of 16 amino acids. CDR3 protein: CASRPDRGLYNSPLHF. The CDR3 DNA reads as TGTGCCAGCAGACCGGACAGGGGGCTATATAATTCACCCCTCCACTTT.

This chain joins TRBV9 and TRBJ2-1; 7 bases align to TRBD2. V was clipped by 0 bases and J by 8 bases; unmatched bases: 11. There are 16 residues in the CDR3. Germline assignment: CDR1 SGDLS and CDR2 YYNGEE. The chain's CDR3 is CASSVVSRGGIDEQFF. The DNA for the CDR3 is TGTGCCAGCAGCGTAGTTAGCCGCGGGGGTATCGATGAGCAGTTCTTC.

The CDR3, as DNA: TGTGCCAGCAGTTTCGCTGAAGGGGCAGAGACCCAGTACTTC. It specifies CASSFAEGAETQYF. This sequence joins TRBV7-2 and TRBJ2-5; D might be TRBD1 (5 bases). Per the germline V gene, CDR1 is SGHTA and CDR2 is FQGNSA. The CDR3 spans 14 residues. The V gene lost 6 bases and the J gene lost 4 bases, with 15 bases spanning the gap.

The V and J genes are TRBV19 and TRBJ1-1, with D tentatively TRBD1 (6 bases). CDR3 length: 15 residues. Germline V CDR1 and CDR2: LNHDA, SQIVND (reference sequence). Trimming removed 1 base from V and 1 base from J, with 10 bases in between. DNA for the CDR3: TGTGCCAGTAGTATAGGTGCAGGGGAGAACACTGAAGCTTTCTTT. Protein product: CASSIGAGENTEAFF.

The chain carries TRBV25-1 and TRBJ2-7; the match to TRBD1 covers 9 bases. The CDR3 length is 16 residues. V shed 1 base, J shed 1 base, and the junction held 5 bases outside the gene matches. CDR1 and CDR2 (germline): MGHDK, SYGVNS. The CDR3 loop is CASSEWGQGPSYEQYF. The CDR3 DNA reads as TGTGCCAGCAGTGAATGGGGACAGGGCCCGTCCTACGAGCAGTACTTC.

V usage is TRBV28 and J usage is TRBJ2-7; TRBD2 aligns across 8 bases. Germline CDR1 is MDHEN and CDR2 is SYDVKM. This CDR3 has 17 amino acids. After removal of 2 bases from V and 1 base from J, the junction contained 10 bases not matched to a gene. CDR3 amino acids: CASSLVRRGAVSYEQYF. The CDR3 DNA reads TGTGCCAGCAGTTTAGTAAGGCGGGGGGCCGTTTCCTACGAGCAGTACTTC.

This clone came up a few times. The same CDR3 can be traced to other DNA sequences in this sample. This CDR3 reads CASSPGTGELFF. CDR3 in DNA: TGTGCCAGCAGCCCCGGGACCGGGGAGCTGTTTTTT. J is TRBJ2-2 and V is TRBV7-9; D not certain. Per the germline V gene, CDR1 is SEHNR and CDR2 is FQNEAQ (reference sequence). The CDR3 loop spans 12 amino acids. Trimming left V 5 bases short and J 5 bases short, with 6 bases between.

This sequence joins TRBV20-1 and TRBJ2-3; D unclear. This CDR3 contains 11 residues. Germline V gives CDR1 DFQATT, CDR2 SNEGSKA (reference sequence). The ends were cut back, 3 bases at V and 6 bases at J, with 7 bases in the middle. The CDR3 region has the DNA TGCAGTGCTAGTATGGGGGATACGCAGTATTTT. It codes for CSASMGDTQYF.

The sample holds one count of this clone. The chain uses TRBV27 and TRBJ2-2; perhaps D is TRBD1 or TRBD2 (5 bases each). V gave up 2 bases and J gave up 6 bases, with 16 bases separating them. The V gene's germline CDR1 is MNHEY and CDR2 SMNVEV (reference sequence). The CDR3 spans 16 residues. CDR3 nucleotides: TGTGCCAGCAGTTTAGGTCCGGGGCTTCCTCCCGGGGAGCTGTTTTTT. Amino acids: CASSLGPGLPPGELFF.

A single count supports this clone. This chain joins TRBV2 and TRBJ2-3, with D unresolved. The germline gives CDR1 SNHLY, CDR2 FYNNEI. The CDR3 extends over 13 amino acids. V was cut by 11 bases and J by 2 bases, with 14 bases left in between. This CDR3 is CADEVENTDTQYF. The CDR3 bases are TGTGCCGACGAAGTGGAAAACACAGATACGCAGTATTTT.

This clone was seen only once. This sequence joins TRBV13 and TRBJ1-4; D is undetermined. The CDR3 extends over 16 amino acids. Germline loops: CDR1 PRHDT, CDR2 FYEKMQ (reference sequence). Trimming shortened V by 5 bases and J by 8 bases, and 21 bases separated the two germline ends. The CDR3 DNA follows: TGTGCCAGCAGCGAGTCCCCGGCAGGAGTTACCGAAAAACTGTTTTTT. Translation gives CASSESPAGVTEKLFF.

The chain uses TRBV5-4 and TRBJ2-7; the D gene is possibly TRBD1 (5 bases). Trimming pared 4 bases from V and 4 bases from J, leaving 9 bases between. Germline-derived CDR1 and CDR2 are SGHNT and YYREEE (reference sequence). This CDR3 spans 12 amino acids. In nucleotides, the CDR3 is TGTGCCAGCAGCCAAAGGGGTTACGAGCAGTACTTC. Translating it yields CASSQRGYEQYF.

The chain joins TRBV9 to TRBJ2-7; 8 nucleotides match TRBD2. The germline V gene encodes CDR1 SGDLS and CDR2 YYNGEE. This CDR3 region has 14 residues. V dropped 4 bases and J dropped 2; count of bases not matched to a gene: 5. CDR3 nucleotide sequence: TGTGCCAGCAGCCTGGTCGGGGGGGCCTACGAGCAGTACTTC. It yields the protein CASSLVGGAYEQYF.

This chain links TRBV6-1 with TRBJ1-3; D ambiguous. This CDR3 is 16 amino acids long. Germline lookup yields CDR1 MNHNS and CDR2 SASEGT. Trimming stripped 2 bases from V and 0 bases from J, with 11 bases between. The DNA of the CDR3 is TGTGCCAGCAGTGAATGGAATGGCCTCTCTGGAAACACCATATATTTT. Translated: CASSEWNGLSGNTIYF.

The CDR3 nucleotides are TGTGCCAGCTCACTCGGGACAGGGTCTTACGAGCAGTACTTC. Translating gives CASSLGTGSYEQYF. This rearrangement joins TRBV18 to TRBJ2-7, with 9 bases fitting TRBD1. Germline V gene data show CDR1 as KGHSH and CDR2 as LQKENI. With 4 bases clipped from V and 4 bases from J, the junction kept 5 bases outside the gene matches. The CDR3 is 14 amino acids.

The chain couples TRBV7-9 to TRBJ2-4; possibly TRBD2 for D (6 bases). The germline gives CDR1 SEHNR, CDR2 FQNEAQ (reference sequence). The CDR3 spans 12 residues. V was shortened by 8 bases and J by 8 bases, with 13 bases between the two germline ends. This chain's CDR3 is CASRGFRDIQYF. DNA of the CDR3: TGTGCCAGCCGGGGGTTTCGCGACATTCAGTACTTC.

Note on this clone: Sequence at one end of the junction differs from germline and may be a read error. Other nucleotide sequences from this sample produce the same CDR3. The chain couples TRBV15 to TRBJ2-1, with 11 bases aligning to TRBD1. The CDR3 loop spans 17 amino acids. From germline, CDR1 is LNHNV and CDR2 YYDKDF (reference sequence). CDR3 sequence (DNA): TGCGCCACCAGCAGAGGACAGGGGGCCAGGGAGGTCAATGAGCAGTTCTTC. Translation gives CATSRGQGAREVNEQFF.